The TCR beta chain under discussion was sequenced for a study of shared clonotypes between healthy human individuals. Study information: A couple of women and three men aged 18 to 49 made up the donors.

Study-level results: When compared with the clonotypes that were shared by all four sorted-subset donors, the non-shared clonotypes turned out to have lower generation probabilities.

The germline CDR1 and CDR2 sequences are MDHEN and SYDVKM. The trim removed 5 bases at V and 1 base at J, leaving 13 bases unmatched. The CDR3 extends over 17 amino acids. Authors' data handling: Junction-only sequences without quality scores were provided by ImmunoSEQ, so filtering was different. Clones were read by immunoSEQ multiplex PCR, and TCRdb kept only the in-frame ones, dropping some. D and trimming were read from the DNA, whereas the V and J calls and clone size are those reported in that table. The table includes 650,000 to 700,000 clones, 80% to 95% detected once. This clone was seen only a few times. As yet, its antigen is unknown.

The sequencing input was memory CD8+ T cells from PBMCs. The sample's subset: CD45RO+ cells pooled with CCR7-negative TemRA cells. The source is a man aged 18 to 30 in good health. Some clones in this sample may be carry-over from other donors' samples. The gene calls are TRBV28 and TRBJ1-1; 7 bases map to TRBD1. For the CDR3, the DNA is TGTGCCAGCAGTCCCGATATTCAGGGGGAGGGGAACACTGAAGCTTTCTTT. Translation gives CASSPDIQGEGNTEAFF.